This T cell receptor beta chain originates from a study of Ad26.COV2.S vaccination and SARS-CoV-2 variants. Study information: Sample donor was a member of the COV1001 Ad26.COV2.S trial arm. Study-level points and caveats: Researchers reported similar non-spike TCR breadth in vaccine and placebo recipients. In TCR breadth and depth analyses, total T cell responses may have been underestimated.

TCRdb's table, derived via immunoSEQ multiplex PCR, lists solely in-frame clones and lacks some. The sample includes about 680,000 clones, about 90% of them seen just once. As for treatment: over 15 received Ad26.COV2.S at low or high dose, single or two shots; roughly 5 received placebo; per-sample allocation not given. Vaccine and placebo recipients were sampled on day 63 after the first injection. The vaccine delivered Wuhan-strain SARS-CoV-2 spike through an Ad26 vector. Germline V gene lookup returns CDR1 MNHNY and CDR2 SVGAGI (reference sequence). Trimming removed 6 bases at V and 2 bases at J, with 20 bases between. The CDR3 is 16 amino acids. Of note for this clone: Its antigen is not known.

This receptor was obtained from a person aged 18-65 years who received the Ad26.COV2.S COVID-19 vaccine or a placebo. Sequenced here: peripheral blood, sampled in a trial of Ad26.COV2.S vaccine versus placebo. The V and J genes are TRBV6-6 and TRBJ2-7; D tentatively fits TRBD1 or TRBD2 (7 bases each). This CDR3 is CASSRQGGTDPYEQYF. The DNA of the CDR3 is TGTGCCAGCAGCCGACAGGGAGGGACGGACCCCTACGAGCAGTACTTC.